These 32 T cell receptor beta chains originate from one sample sequenced in a study of T cells in Graves' hyperthyroidism and ophthalmopathy. Amplification yielded TCR beta CDR3 regions, with RNA transcripts as the source. The primer set for the first-round RT-PCR of the TCR CDR3 was HTBI. TCRdb itself ran the multiplex PCR reads through MiXCR, one entry per CDR3 protein. The data show approximately 600,000 distinct CDR3 sequences, with around 21% seen just once and over 30% held by the top ten. The sequencing sample was made of blood. All receptors come from a man in his thirties or forties with Graves' ophthalmopathy.

This clonotype was seen many times. The chain joins TRBV28 to TRBJ2-7; 8 nucleotides align to TRBD1. From germline, CDR1 is MDHEN and CDR2 SYDVKM. The CDR3 loop spans 17 amino acids. V lost 4 bases to trimming and J lost 7 bases; unmatched junction nucleotides: 18. As DNA, the CDR3 is TGTGCCAGCAGTTCCACCCCGGCCAGGGGGCGGGTGGGGGAGCAGTACTTC. This encodes CASSSTPARGRVGEQYF.

Of note for this clonotype: This sequence may be a read error, since a much larger clone differs from it by one base. The chain combines TRBV7-9 with TRBJ2-7, with a weak D call TRBD2 (6 bases). This CDR3 has 14 amino acids. V was trimmed by 3 bases and J by 2 bases, leaving 11 bases between them. Germline-derived CDR1 and CDR2 are SEHNR and FQNEAQ (reference sequence). The CDR3 sequence: CASSFGGKPYEQYF. CDR3 DNA sequence: TGTGCCAGCAGCTTCGGCGGGAAGCCCTACGAGCAGTACTTC. Full variable domain (missing parts from reference TRBV7-9 and TRBJ2-7): DTGVSQNPRHKITKRGQNVTFRCDPISEHNRLYWYRQTLGQGPEFLTYFQNEAQLEKSRLLSDRFSAERPKGSFSTLEIQRTEQGDSAMYLCASSFGGKPYEQYFGPGTRLTVT.

This clonotype was recorded many times. The chain joins TRBV11-2 to TRBJ2-3; tentative D call: TRBD1 (6 bases). The CDR3 sequence is 16 residues long. Trimming stripped 2 bases from V and 7 bases from J, with 19 bases between. Germline-derived CDR1 and CDR2 are SGHAT and FQNNGV. The CDR3 region has the DNA TGTGCCAGCAGCTTAAGCCGGAACAGGGTTGCTAATACGCAGTATTTT. As protein: CASSLSRNRVANTQYF.

V and J are TRBV19 and TRBJ2-7, with 10 positions matching TRBD1. Trimming at V came to 7 bases and at J to 3 bases, leaving 6 bases not matched to a gene. CDR3 length: 14 residues. Germline CDR1 LNHDA, CDR2 SQIVND (reference sequence). The CDR3 spells CASTGGTGVYEQYF. Written as DNA, the CDR3 is TGTGCCAGTACCGGGGGGACAGGGGTCTACGAGCAGTACTTC.

This clonotype was observed at least ten times. CDR3 sequence: CSASEATEAFF. The CDR3 bases are TGCAGTGCTAGCGAGGCAACTGAAGCTTTCTTT. The chain links TRBV20-1 to TRBJ1-1; D ambiguous. Germline V gene lookup returns CDR1 DFQATT and CDR2 SNEGSKA (reference sequence). Trimming left V 3 bases short and J 5 bases short, with 7 bases between. This CDR3 contains 11 residues.

This clonotype was recorded a few times. The chain has TRBV28 and TRBJ2-2; 7 nucleotides agree with TRBD2. J was trimmed by 7 bases and V by 2 bases; bases with no gene match: 4. Germline V lookup: CDR1 MDHEN, CDR2 SYDVKM. The CDR3 loop spans 14 amino acids. CDR3 in DNA: TGTGCCAGCAGTTTAGCGGGAGCGAACGGGGAGCTGTTTTTT. Amino acids: CASSLAGANGELFF.

This clonotype appeared many times. V usage is TRBV28 and J usage is TRBJ2-7, with TRBD2 matching over 7 bases. The CDR3 extends over 13 amino acids. Trimming at V came to 7 bases and at J to 3 bases, leaving 6 bases not matched to a gene. In germline, CDR1 is MDHEN, CDR2 SYDVKM. The CDR3 DNA reads as TGTGCCAGCACCAATGGCGGGAGCTACGAGCAGTACTTC. Amino acid sequence: CASTNGGSYEQYF.

J is TRBJ2-2 and V is TRBV19; either TRBD1 or TRBD2 may supply D (5 bases each). Between the trimmed V and J ends, which lost 7 bases and 2 bases, there was a span of 14 bases. The CDR3 has 15 residues. Germline-derived CDR1 and CDR2 are LNHDA and SQIVND (reference sequence). CDR3 amino acids: CASKDSGTNTGELFF. CDR3 in DNA: TGTGCCAGTAAGGACTCCGGGACCAACACCGGGGAGCTGTTTTTT.

This clonotype appeared many times. This chain joins TRBV20-1 and TRBJ2-5, with D perhaps TRBD2 (5 bases). Germline lookup yields CDR1 DFQATT and CDR2 SNEGSKA (reference sequence). The length of the CDR3 is 16 residues. The V end was cut by 4 bases, the J end by 0 bases, with 18 bases between. Here the CDR3 reads CSAKWLAKMYQETQYF. The CDR3 bases are TGCAGTGCTAAGTGGTTAGCGAAGATGTACCAAGAGACCCAGTACTTC.

A few counts support this clonotype. The chain joins TRBV28 to TRBJ2-4, with TRBD2 matching over 7 bases. This CDR3 contains 16 residues. CDR1 and CDR2 (germline): MDHEN, SYDVKM. V lost 2 bases, J lost 3 bases, and 7 bases stayed unmatched. The CDR3 protein is CASSLAGERVKNIQYF. In DNA form, the CDR3 reads TGTGCCAGCAGTTTAGCGGGAGAGCGAGTCAAAAACATTCAGTACTTC.

The chain is built from TRBV7-3 and TRBJ1-6; the match to TRBD1 covers 9 bases. The trim removed 4 bases at V and 10 bases at J, leaving 5 bases unmatched. The CDR3 runs to 14 residues. CDR1 SGHTA and CDR2 FQGTGA come from the germline V gene. The CDR3 DNA is TGTGCCAGCAGCTCGGGGACAGGGCGGTCACCCCTCCACTTT. It yields the protein CASSSGTGRSPLHF.

The chain joins TRBV7-2 to TRBJ2-5, with D unresolved. The CDR3 runs to 13 residues. V lost 1 base and J lost 4, with 7 bases in between. In germline, CDR1 is SGHTA, CDR2 FQGNSA. In nucleotides, the CDR3 is TGTGCCAGCAGCTTAGACTCTGGAGAGACCCAGTACTTC. Its protein product is CASSLDSGETQYF.

V is TRBV2 and J is TRBJ2-7, with a weak D call TRBD1 (6 bases). Trimming removed 4 bases at V and 7 bases at J, with 14 bases between. Germline V gene data show CDR1 as SNHLY and CDR2 as FYNNEI. CDR3 size: 13 residues. CDR3 DNA sequence: TGTGCCAGCAGTGTGACAGGTCTCGGAGAGCAGTACTTC. Protein sequence: CASSVTGLGEQYF. Full variable domain (rest looked up from reference TRBV2 and TRBJ2-7): EPEVTQTPSHQVTQMGQEVILRCVPISNHLYFYWYRQILGQKVEFLVSFYNNEISEKSEIFDDQFSVERPDGSNFTLKIRSTKLEDSAMYFCASSVTGLGEQYFGPGTRLTVT.

The chain is built from TRBV7-9 and TRBJ2-5, with D unresolved. The CDR3 covers 14 residues. Germline CDR1 and CDR2: SEHNR and FQNEAQ (reference sequence). V lost 1 base, J lost 3 bases, and 9 bases lay in between. The DNA of the CDR3 is TGTGCCAGCAGCTTAGTAGTCAGTGAAGAGACCCAGTACTTC. Residues: CASSLVVSEETQYF. The full variable domain, rest sourced from reference TRBV7-9 and TRBJ2-5, is DTGVSQNPRHKITKRGQNVTFRCDPISEHNRLYWYRQTLGQGPEFLTYFQNEAQLEKSRLLSDRFSAERPKGSFSTLEIQRTEQGDSAMYLCASSLVVSEETQYFGPGTRLLVL.

This clonotype was recorded at least ten times. The chain joins TRBV7-9 to TRBJ2-7, with D perhaps being TRBD1 or TRBD2 (6 bases each). Trimming took off 1 base at V and 5 bases at J, with 18 bases between the two ends. CDR3 size: 16 residues. CDR1 is SEHNR and CDR2 is FQNEAQ in the germline V gene (reference sequence). The chain's CDR3 is CASSLVIQGRYHEQYF. The CDR3 region has the DNA TGTGCCAGCAGCTTAGTGATCCAGGGGAGGTACCACGAGCAGTACTTC.

This clonotype was counted many times. The V and J genes are TRBV11-1 and TRBJ2-1; 8 nucleotides line up with TRBD1. With 5 bases clipped from V and 6 bases from J, the junction kept 9 bases outside the gene matches. The CDR3 length is 15 residues. Germline CDR1 and CDR2: SGHAT and FQDESV (reference sequence). DNA of the CDR3: TGTGCCAGCAGCAAGAACCAGGGGGCGTTCAATGAGCAGTTCTTC. The encoded protein is CASSKNQGAFNEQFF.

This clonotype occurred a few times. This chain joins TRBV9 and TRBJ2-7; D perhaps matches TRBD2 (5 bases). Germline V CDR1 and CDR2: SGDLS, YYNGEE. Trimming took off 4 bases at V and 3 bases at J, with 14 bases between the two ends. The CDR3 is made up of 14 amino acids. CDR3 sequence reads: CASSPRWGDYEQYF. CDR3 DNA: TGTGCCAGCAGCCCAAGATGGGGAGACTACGAGCAGTACTTC.

This rearrangement joins TRBV28 to TRBJ1-4, with D hard to call. Germline loops: CDR1 MDHEN, CDR2 SYDVKM. The CDR3 extends over 15 amino acids. Trimming pared 3 bases from V and 11 bases from J, leaving 19 bases between. The CDR3 coding sequence is TGTGCCAGCAGTTTGGGCAGACAAGGAATTGGGAAACTGTTTTTT. It yields the protein CASSLGRQGIGKLFF.

This clonotype appeared a few times. The V gene is TRBV6-1, the J gene TRBJ1-5; D uncertain. V lost 2 bases and J 3 bases, leaving 26 bases between the germline ends. CDR1 MNHNS and CDR2 SASEGT come from the germline V gene. The CDR3 totals 20 residues. The CDR3 nucleotides read TGTGCCAGCAGTGAACAGCTCTGGACCTCCGGGCGATACCCCAATCAGCCCCAGCATTTT. Its protein is CASSEQLWTSGRYPNQPQHF.

The chain links TRBV6-1 to TRBJ2-1; D is perhaps TRBD2 (5 bases). V lost 7 bases and J 10 bases, leaving 11 bases between the germline ends. CDR3 length: 11 amino acids. Germline lookup yields CDR1 MNHNS and CDR2 SASEGT. This CDR3 is CASTFTGEQFF. The CDR3 DNA reads as TGTGCCAGCACTTTCACGGGAGAGCAGTTCTTC.

To note about this clonotype: A much larger clonotype is one base distant, so this may be a read error. The chain links TRBV7-9 to TRBJ2-7; TRBD1 aligns across 7 bases. Germline assignment: CDR1 SEHNR and CDR2 FQNEAQ (reference sequence). This CDR3 is 15 amino acids long. Trimming removed 4 bases from V and 3 bases from J; junction bases left unmatched: 9. The CDR3 DNA follows: TGTGCCAGCAGCTCAGCGATGGGACAGAGCTACGAGCAGTACTTC. Translation: CASSSAMGQSYEQYF.

This clonotype was counted between two and nine times. The chain recombines TRBV6-2 or TRBV6-3 with TRBJ1-1; 8 bases match TRBD1. V lost 5 bases, J lost 1 base, and 9 bases stayed unmatched. CDR3 size: 16 residues. CDR1 MNHEY and CDR2 SVGEGT come from the germline V gene. CDR3 protein: CASSPGTGLKNTEAFF. The CDR3, as DNA: TGTGCCAGCAGTCCTGGGACAGGCCTAAAGAACACTGAAGCTTTCTTT.

V is TRBV28 and J is TRBJ2-5, with D maybe TRBD1 (5 bases). The germline V gene has CDR1 MDHEN and CDR2 SYDVKM. V was cut by 6 bases and J by 5 bases, with 13 bases left in between. The CDR3 sequence is 13 residues long. The CDR3 nucleotides are TGTGCCAGCAGGCTAGGGGTGACGGAGACCCAGTACTTC. Encoded protein: CASRLGVTETQYF.

This clonotype was recorded only once. The V call is TRBV30, the J call TRBJ2-7; D ambiguous. The germline V gene has CDR1 GTSNPN and CDR2 SVGIG (reference sequence). The ends were cut back, 2 bases at V and 6 bases at J, with 17 bases in the middle. The CDR3 length is 14 residues. CDR3 bases: TGTGCCTGGAGTCTGCAGCACCCCCCCATCGAGCAGTACTTC. Translation: CAWSLQHPPIEQYF.

Ten or more counts support this clonotype. The V call is TRBV11-2, the J call TRBJ2-2; the D gene could be TRBD1 or TRBD2 (5 bases each). V shed 5 bases and J shed 4 bases, with 14 bases lying between them. This CDR3 is 15 amino acids long. The germline gives CDR1 SGHAT, CDR2 FQNNGV. CDR3 sequence: CASSPGTLSTGELFF. The DNA for the CDR3 is TGTGCCAGCAGCCCGGGGACGCTGAGCACCGGGGAGCTGTTTTTT.

CDR3: CASSESRAREYSPLHF. CDR3 nucleotide sequence: TGTGCCAGCAGTGAATCCCGGGCGCGCGAGTATTCACCCCTCCACTTT. This chain connects TRBV2 to TRBJ1-6; D is ambiguous. There are 16 residues in the CDR3. V was pared by 2 bases and J by 8 bases, with 16 bases between. Germline V gene lookup returns CDR1 SNHLY and CDR2 FYNNEI.

This clonotype was seen at least ten times. This rearrangement joins TRBV30 to TRBJ2-1; TRBD2 might be the D (5 bases). The CDR3 sequence is 12 residues long. The ends were cut back, 0 bases at V and 9 bases at J, with 9 bases in the middle. CDR1 and CDR2 from the germline V gene are GTSNPN and SVGIG (reference sequence). CDR3 protein: CAWSVLGVEQFF. CDR3 DNA sequence: TGTGCCTGGAGTGTACTCGGGGTTGAGCAGTTCTTC.

This clonotype was recorded at least ten times. The chain joins TRBV7-2 to TRBJ2-2; D unresolved. V gave up 1 base and J gave up 5 bases, with 8 bases separating them. The CDR3 consists of 14 residues. Germline V gene data show CDR1 as SGHTA and CDR2 as FQGNSA. In DNA, the CDR3 is TGTGCCAGCAGCTTAGTATGGCGGACCGGGGAGCTGTTTTTT. Its protein product is CASSLVWRTGELFF.

This clonotype was recorded at least ten times. The chain recombines TRBV11-2 with TRBJ2-5, with TRBD1 as a possible D gene (7 bases). This CDR3 has 18 residues. Trimming shortened V by 1 base and J by 3 bases, and 21 bases separated the two germline ends. Per the germline V gene, CDR1 is SGHAT and CDR2 is FQNNGV. DNA for the CDR3: TGTGCCAGCAGCTTAGGGCACAGGGGAAGGGGGGCCAAAGAGACCCAGTACTTC. Protein sequence: CASSLGHRGRGAKETQYF.

The V and J genes are TRBV19 and TRBJ1-1; no reliable D call. V was pared by 6 bases and J by 11 bases, with 13 bases between. The CDR3 is made up of 11 amino acids. CDR1 is LNHDA, CDR2 SQIVND, per germline (reference sequence). The CDR3 is CASRTPLGAFF. The CDR3 nucleotides are TGTGCCAGTAGGACACCGCTGGGGGCTTTCTTT.

This clonotype has just a few counts. V gene TRBV20-1 combines with J gene TRBJ2-6, with 7 bases aligning to TRBD2. This CDR3 is 17 amino acids long. The V gene end was trimmed by 1 base and the J gene end by 0 bases; junction bases not matched to a gene: 6. CDR1 is DFQATT and CDR2 is SNEGSKA in the germline V gene (reference sequence). This CDR3 is CSARVGGLGSGANVLTF. In DNA form, the CDR3 reads TGCAGTGCTAGAGTGGGGGGGTTGGGCTCTGGGGCCAACGTCCTGACTTTC.

The CDR3 loop reads CSARDAARPPGGNEQFF. The CDR3 bases are TGCAGTGCTAGAGATGCTGCTCGCCCTCCGGGGGGGAATGAGCAGTTCTTC. The rearrangement uses TRBV20-1 and TRBJ2-1; 8 bases are shared with TRBD2. CDR3 length: 17 amino acids. Germline V lookup: CDR1 DFQATT, CDR2 SNEGSKA (reference sequence). V dropped 0 bases and J dropped 7; count of bases not matched to a gene: 14.